This entry features one T cell receptor (beta chain) sequence. Antigen specificity is unknown. Measured with immunoSEQ multiplex PCR; TCRdb has only the in-frame clones, and not every one. The data hold over 250,000 clones, with 87% observed a single time. This sample was included in a study of cytomegalovirus exposure and HLA in healthy donors. Findings of the study overall: Reports described diagnosis of cytomegalovirus status by the classifier as highly specific and sensitive. Listed as cytomegalovirus-associated were 150 to 200 TCR beta chains.

V lost 3 bases, J lost 0 bases, and 9 bases lay in between. The germline CDR1 and CDR2 sequences are SGHTS and YDEGEE. The CDR3 extends over 15 amino acids. This TCR came from a woman aged 25 to 39 in good health and CMV-seropositive. The V call is TRBV5-8, the J call TRBJ2-2; perhaps TRBD1 as D (6 bases). The sequenced sample was PBMCs. The CDR3 is CASSSGQTNTGELFF. The CDR3 DNA follows: TGTGCCAGCAGCTCTGGACAGACGAACACCGGGGAGCTGTTTTTT.